These 9 T cell receptor beta chains were sequenced from one sample in a study of Ad26.COV2.S vaccination and SARS-CoV-2 variants listed by TCRdb under 2021. What the treatment or condition label conveys for this sample: about 20 received Ad26.COV2.S at low or high dose, single or two shots; about 5 received placebo; per-sample allocation not given. Repertoires of vaccine and placebo recipients were sequenced from samples collected on day 63 after the first injection. Libraries were made using the immunoSEQ multiplex PCR assay. TCRdb carries this immuneACCESS record with in-frame sequences only. Its versions omit some clonotypes, under half of them owing to an unresolved V gene in the studies checked, with the rest unexplained. This sample has about 410,000 clones in its table, and approximately 90% of those were observed once. The ten largest clones represent under 2% of the sample. Sequenced here: peripheral blood, sampled in a trial of Ad26.COV2.S vaccine versus placebo. The origin of the receptors is a person aged 18 to 65 who received the Ad26.COV2.S COVID-19 vaccine or a placebo.

The rearrangement uses TRBV9 and TRBJ1-2; tentative D call: TRBD1 (6 bases). Germline-derived CDR1 and CDR2 are SGDLS and YYNGEE. This CDR3 spans 13 amino acids. V dropped 4 bases and J dropped 7 bases, with 14 bases sitting between them. The DNA of the CDR3 is TGTGCCAGCAGCCCACTAGGGGGTTCTGGCTACACCTTC. Protein: CASSPLGGSGYTF.

The V gene is TRBV6-5, the J gene TRBJ2-7; D is possibly TRBD1 (6 bases). Germline CDR1 MNHEY, CDR2 SVGAGI. This CDR3 region has 14 residues. Trimming shortened V by 6 bases and J by 0 bases, and 12 bases separated the two germline ends. CDR3 coding DNA: TGTGCCAGCAGGCACAGGGCTAGCTCCTACGAGCAGTACTTC. Its translation is CASRHRASSYEQYF.

Comments on this clone: A read error may account for a junction end that differs from germline. The chain joins TRBV7-7 to TRBJ2-7, with D maybe TRBD2 (5 bases). Germline V gene data show CDR1 as SSHAT and CDR2 as FNYEAQ (reference sequence). This CDR3 is 15 amino acids long. CDR3 region: CASSLASVQVYEQYF. The DNA of the CDR3 is TGTGCTAGCAGCTTAGCGTCGGTACAAGTCTACGAGCAGTACTTC.

This rearrangement joins TRBV5-4 to TRBJ2-1; possible D gene TRBD2, 6 bases. CDR1 and CDR2 from the germline V gene are SGHNT and YYREEE (reference sequence). V was shortened by 1 base and J by 8 bases, with 25 bases between the two germline ends. The length of the CDR3 is 18 residues. The CDR3 region has the DNA TGTGCCAGCAGCTTGTTAAGGTTCGGCGGGGCCCCGGGGGATGAGCAGTTCTTC. Its translation: CASSLLRFGGAPGDEQFF.

In nucleotides, the CDR3 is TGTGCCACCCCTTCTGGGGAGCAGTACTTC. It is translated as CATPSGEQYF. The chain links TRBV5-4 to TRBJ2-7; no clear D gene. This CDR3 contains 10 residues. The V and J ends lost 9 bases and 7 bases respectively, with 11 bases between them. Germline assignment: CDR1 SGHNT and CDR2 YYREEE (reference sequence).

The rearrangement uses TRBV28 and TRBJ1-1; TRBD1 is a possible D gene (5 bases). The CDR3 is 18 residues long. V shed 0 bases and J shed 0 bases, with 17 bases lying between them. Germline V gene sequence: CDR1 MDHEN, CDR2 SYDVKM. Here the CDR3 reads CASSLWGVPQGMNTEAFF. Written as DNA, the CDR3 is TGTGCCAGCAGTTTATGGGGGGTTCCACAAGGGATGAACACTGAAGCTTTCTTT. Variable domain in full (rest from reference TRBV28 and TRBJ1-1): DVKVTQSSRYLVKRTGEKVFLECVQDMDHENMFWYRQDPGLGLRLIYFSYDVKMKEKGDIPEGYSVSREKKERFSLILESASTNQTSMYLCASSLWGVPQGMNTEAFFGQGTRLTVV.

The chain is built from TRBV5-1 and TRBJ1-4; 8 nucleotides match TRBD1. Germline CDR1 and CDR2: SGHRS and YFSETQ. The CDR3 has 17 residues. Unmatched junction bases numbered 8, after V lost 3 bases and J lost 1 base. CDR3: CASSWSGQGGTNEKLFF. DNA of the CDR3: TGCGCCAGCAGCTGGTCTGGACAGGGAGGAACTAATGAAAAACTGTTTTTT.

Turning to this clone: The same CDR3 also results from other DNA sequences found in this sample. The chain employs TRBV2 and TRBJ2-7; no firm D call. CDR1 is SNHLY and CDR2 is FYNNEI in the germline V gene. The CDR3 covers 11 residues. The V end lost 8 bases, the J end lost 2 bases, and 7 bases lay between the germline ends. CDR3 residues: CASSEAYEQYF. CDR3 nucleotides: TGTGCCAGCTCTGAAGCCTACGAGCAGTACTTC.

The chain is built from TRBV18 and TRBJ2-7; TRBD1 might be the D (6 bases). V lost 6 bases, J lost 0 bases, and 15 bases lay in between. The CDR3 sequence is 15 residues long. Germline CDR1 KGHSH, CDR2 LQKENI. The CDR3 nucleotides are TGTGCCAGCTCCCAGGGAACAGGGAACTCCTACGAGCAGTACTTC. Amino acids: CASSQGTGNSYEQYF.